This T cell receptor beta chain was obtained from a study of blood T cell repertoires in COVID-19. Sequencing was performed with immunoSEQ multiplex PCR; in TCRdb, only in-frame clones are kept and a portion is missing. The sample yields 45,000 to 55,000 clones, less than 85% seen once. Deletions cut 6 bases from V and 1 base from J, with 12 bases between. Germline assignment: CDR1 SNHLY and CDR2 FYNNEI. The CDR3 loop spans 14 amino acids. The V call is TRBV2, the J call TRBJ1-1; TRBD1 might be the D (5 bases). Input material: peripheral blood. This TCR derives from a human donor in a cohort sampled during active COVID-19. CDR3 nucleotides: TGTGCCAGCAGCGGGGGACGGTGGAACACTGAAGCTTTCTTT. Its protein is CASSGGRWNTEAFF.